The source of this TCR beta chain is a study of T cell clonotyping in hematopoietic cell transplantation. Losses at the gene ends were 6 bases for V and 4 bases for J; bases not matched to a gene: 2. CDR3 length: 13 amino acids. Per the germline V gene, CDR1 is MGHRA and CDR2 is YSYEKL. Generated by immunoSEQ multiplex PCR, the TCRdb table keeps only in-frame clones and is missing some. The top ten hold under 2% of the sample, which has about 70,000 clones, roughly 94% seen once. The sequence derives from a man aged 50 to 60 in good health. Some clones in this sample may be carry-over from other donors' samples. The sample taken for sequencing was peripheral blood mononuclear cells. The V and J genes are TRBV4-1 and TRBJ1-4, with 7 bases fitting TRBD1. The CDR3 spells CASRGQLNEKLFF. Written as DNA, the CDR3 is TGCGCCAGCAGGGGACAGCTTAATGAAAAACTGTTTTTT.